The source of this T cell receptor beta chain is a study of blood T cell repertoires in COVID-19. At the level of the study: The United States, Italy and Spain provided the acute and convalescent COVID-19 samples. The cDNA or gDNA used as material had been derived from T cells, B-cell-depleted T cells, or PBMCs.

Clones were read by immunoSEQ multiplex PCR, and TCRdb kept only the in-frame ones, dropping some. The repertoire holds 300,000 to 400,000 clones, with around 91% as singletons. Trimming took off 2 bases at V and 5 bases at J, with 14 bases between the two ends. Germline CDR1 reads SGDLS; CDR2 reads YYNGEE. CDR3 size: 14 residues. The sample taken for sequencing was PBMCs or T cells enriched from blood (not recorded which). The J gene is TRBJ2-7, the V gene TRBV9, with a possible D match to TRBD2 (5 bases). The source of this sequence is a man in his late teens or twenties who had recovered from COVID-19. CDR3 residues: CASSVGGSIHEQYF. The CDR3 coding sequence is TGTGCCAGCAGCGTTGGTGGGAGCATCCACGAGCAGTACTTC.